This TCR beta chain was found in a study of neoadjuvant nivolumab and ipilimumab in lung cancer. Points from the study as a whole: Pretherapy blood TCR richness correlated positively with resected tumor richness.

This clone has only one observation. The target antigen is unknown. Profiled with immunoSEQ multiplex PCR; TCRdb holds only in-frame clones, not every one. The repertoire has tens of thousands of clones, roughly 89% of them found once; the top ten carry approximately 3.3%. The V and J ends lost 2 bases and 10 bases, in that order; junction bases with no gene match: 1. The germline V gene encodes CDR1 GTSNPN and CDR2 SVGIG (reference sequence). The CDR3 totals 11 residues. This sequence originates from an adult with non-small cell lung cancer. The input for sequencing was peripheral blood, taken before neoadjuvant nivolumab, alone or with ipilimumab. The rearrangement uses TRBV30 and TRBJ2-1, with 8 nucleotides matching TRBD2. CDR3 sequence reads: CAWSRGGEQFF. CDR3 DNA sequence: TGTGCCTGGAGTCGGGGGGGGGAGCAGTTCTTC. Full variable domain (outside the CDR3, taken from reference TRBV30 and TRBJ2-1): SQTIHQWPATLVQPVGSPLSLECTVEGTSNPNLYWYRQAAGRGLQLLFYSVGIGQISSEVPQNLSASRPQDRQFILSSKKLLLSDSGFYLCAWSRGGEQFFGPGTRLTVL.